These 31 T cell receptor beta chains share one sample of origin, sequenced in a study of identifying expanded T cells in peripheral blood. Clones were sequenced by immunoSEQ multiplex PCR, and TCRdb holds only the in-frame ones, with some missing. The table lists 85,000 to 100,000 clones, more than 70% of them singletons. The sample comprised blood. These receptors originate from a person aged 18 to 75 in good health.

This clone was recorded only once. V is TRBV9 and J is TRBJ2-3; unclear D gene. CDR3 size: 13 residues. The germline V gene encodes CDR1 SGDLS and CDR2 YYNGEE. V shed 0 bases and J shed 2 bases, with 4 bases lying between them. The CDR3 protein is CASSVGNTDTQYF. CDR3 coding DNA: TGTGCCAGCAGCGTAGGGAACACAGATACGCAGTATTTT. The full variable domain, rest sourced from reference TRBV9 and TRBJ2-3, is DSGVTQTPKHLITATGQRVTLRCSPRSGDLSVYWYQQSLDQGLQFLIQYYNGEERAKGNILERFSAQQFPDLHSELNLSSLELGDSALYFCASSVGNTDTQYFGPGTRLTVL.

V is TRBV7-2 and J is TRBJ2-7; D not certain. V lost 3 bases and J lost 0, with 3 bases in between. The germline V gene has CDR1 SGHTA and CDR2 FQGNSA. CDR3 length equals 12 residues. The CDR3 sequence is CASSFSSYEQYF. The CDR3 nucleotides read TGTGCCAGCAGCTTTAGCTCCTACGAGCAGTACTTC. Complete variable domain (other parts from reference TRBV7-2 and TRBJ2-7): GAGVSQSPSNKVTEKGKDVELRCDPISGHTALYWYRQSLGQGLEFLIYFQGNSAPDKSGLPSDRFSAERTGGSVSTLTIQRTQQEDSAVYLCASSFSSYEQYFGPGTRLTVT.

The rearrangement links TRBV15 to TRBJ1-4; TRBD1 might be the D (5 bases). The CDR3 has 12 amino acids. Trimming stripped 0 bases from V and 17 bases from J, with 13 bases between. CDR1 LNHNV and CDR2 YYDKDF come from the germline V gene (reference sequence). CDR3 region: CATSREGTPDFF. The CDR3 coding sequence is TGTGCCACCAGCAGAGAAGGGACCCCCGATTTTTTT.

The chain is built from TRBV30 and TRBJ1-1; 8 bases line up with TRBD1. Germline V gene data show CDR1 as GTSNPN and CDR2 as SVGIG (reference sequence). The CDR3 has 17 residues. The trim removed 3 bases at V and 5 bases at J, leaving 17 bases unmatched. CDR3 DNA sequence: TGTGCCTGGAGGATCCAGGGGGCCTTCTACTTCTTGACTGAAGCTTTCTTT. This gives the protein CAWRIQGAFYFLTEAFF.

V usage is TRBV4-1 and J usage is TRBJ2-5; D remains ambiguous. The CDR3 has 15 amino acids. Germline CDR1 reads MGHRA; CDR2 reads YSYEKL. The V end was cut by 0 bases, the J end by 2 bases, with 10 bases between. The CDR3: CASSQDRWQQETQYF. The DNA of the CDR3 is TGCGCCAGCAGCCAAGACAGATGGCAGCAAGAGACCCAGTACTTC.

The V and J genes are TRBV18 and TRBJ2-7; 9 bases are shared with TRBD1. Per the germline V gene, CDR1 is KGHSH and CDR2 is LQKENI. The V segment lost 0 bases and the J segment 1 base; nucleotides outside the gene matches: 1. The length of the CDR3 is 15 residues. CDR3 amino acids: CASSPPGTGSYEQYF. The CDR3 nucleotides read TGTGCCAGCTCACCACCGGGGACAGGGTCCTACGAGCAGTACTTC.

This clone appeared a single time. The chain links TRBV6-5 to TRBJ2-3; 12 bases are shared with TRBD2. Germline loops: CDR1 MNHEY, CDR2 SVGAGI. J lost 4 bases, V lost 0 bases, and 2 bases had no gene match. This CDR3 region has 16 residues. The CDR3: CASSYSGLAGSDTQYF. The CDR3 nucleotides are TGTGCCAGCAGTTACTCCGGACTAGCGGGATCAGATACGCAGTATTTT.

This rearrangement joins TRBV21-1 to TRBJ1-2; the D call TRBD1 from the table was never checked on the DNA. TRBV21-1 is termed a pseudogene. This CDR3 contains 14 residues. DNA of the CDR3: TGTGCCAGCAGCTTCTCGGACAGGGACTATGGCTACACCTTC. Translating gives CASSFSDRDYGYTF.

Only one count was recorded for this clone. This chain connects TRBV2 to TRBJ2-2; TRBD1 matches at 7 bases. The J segment lost 1 base and the V segment lost 6 bases, leaving 5 bases of the junction unmatched. Germline V CDR1 and CDR2: SNHLY, FYNNEI. The CDR3 totals 15 residues. CDR3 sequence reads: CASSSRTGNTGELFF. Written as DNA, the CDR3 is TGTGCCAGCAGCTCGAGGACAGGGAACACCGGGGAGCTGTTTTTT.

The chain recombines TRBV6-1 with TRBJ2-7; 9 nucleotides match TRBD1. The germline gives CDR1 MNHNS, CDR2 SASEGT. V lost 8 bases, J lost 5 bases, and 7 bases stayed unmatched. The length of the CDR3 is 13 residues. The CDR3 loop reads CASVWTGVDEQYF. CDR3 sequence (DNA): TGTGCCAGCGTCTGGACAGGGGTGGACGAGCAGTACTTC.

The V gene is TRBV23-1, the J gene TRBJ2-1, with TRBD1 identical over 8 bases. TRBV23-1 is an ORF, and what it does is uncertain. The CDR3 is 12 residues long. Trimming at V came to 6 bases and at J to 7 bases, leaving 2 bases not matched to a gene. The CDR3 sequence: CASRQGENEQFF. The CDR3 DNA reads as TGCGCCAGCAGACAGGGGGAAAATGAGCAGTTCTTC.

The chain couples TRBV6-1 to TRBJ1-2, with TRBD1 as a possible D gene (5 bases). Trimming took 4 bases from V and 5 from J, leaving 14 bases between them. The germline V gene has CDR1 MNHNS and CDR2 SASEGT. The CDR3 length is 14 residues. CDR3 residues: CASSVPPGLYGYTF. The CDR3 DNA reads as TGTGCCAGCAGTGTACCCCCGGGGCTTTATGGCTACACCTTC.

The V gene is TRBV6-6, the J gene TRBJ1-4; 7 bases match TRBD1. Unmatched junction bases numbered 9, after V lost 10 bases and J lost 4 bases. This CDR3 region has 14 residues. Germline V CDR1 and CDR2: MNHNY, SVGAGI (reference sequence). The CDR3 protein is CATAGGTVNEKLFF. The CDR3 DNA is TGTGCCACCGCCGGCGGGACAGTTAATGAAAAACTGTTTTTT.

V gene TRBV7-9 combines with J gene TRBJ2-5; 7 positions match TRBD2. With V trimmed by 6 bases and J by 2 bases, 6 bases remained unmatched. Germline CDR1 is SEHNR and CDR2 is FQNEAQ (reference sequence). This CDR3 comprises 14 residues. The chain's CDR3 is CASRPGLLQETQYF. The DNA of the CDR3 is TGTGCCAGCAGACCGGGACTATTACAAGAGACCCAGTACTTC.

J is TRBJ2-7 and V is TRBV7-8, with TRBD1 identical over 9 bases. Unmatched junction bases numbered 3, after V lost 2 bases and J lost 4 bases. Germline CDR1 and CDR2: SGHVS and FQNEAQ. There are 14 residues in the CDR3. DNA of the CDR3: TGTGCCAGCAGCTTAAGGGACAGGGTGTACGAGCAGTACTTC. This encodes CASSLRDRVYEQYF.

V is TRBV2 and J is TRBJ2-7; tentative D call: TRBD1 (5 bases). Trimming left V 1 base short and J 5 bases short, with 15 bases between. This CDR3 region has 15 residues. CDR1 and CDR2 (germline): SNHLY, FYNNEI. The CDR3 DNA reads as TGTGCCAGCAGTGAAGTGGCAGGGTGGGGCAACGAGCAGTACTTC. Its protein product is CASSEVAGWGNEQYF.

The rearrangement links TRBV5-1 to TRBJ1-2; D might be TRBD1 (6 bases). CDR3 length equals 15 residues. Germline CDR1 is SGHRS and CDR2 is YFSETQ. V lost 4 bases to trimming and J lost 8 bases, with 21 bases between them. The CDR3 bases are TGCGCCAGCAGCGGGGGGGCAACAGGGCTTGACGGCTACACCTTC. As protein: CASSGGATGLDGYTF.

V is TRBV28 and J is TRBJ2-4; D gene unclear. The ends were cut back, 10 bases at V and 10 bases at J, with 20 bases in the middle. CDR1 and CDR2 (germline): MDHEN, SYDVKM. The CDR3 contains 13 residues. DNA of the CDR3: TGTGCCATTGGGCCCCCGCGAGGTTCGATTCAGTACTTC. It encodes CAIGPPRGSIQYF. The entire variable domain, with the rest obtained from reference TRBV28 and TRBJ2-4, is as follows: DVKVTQSSRYLVKRTGEKVFLECVQDMDHENMFWYRQDPGLGLRLIYFSYDVKMKEKGDIPEGYSVSREKKERFSLILESASTNQTSMYLCAIGPPRGSIQYFGAGTRLSVL.

V is TRBV5-1 and J is TRBJ2-2, with TRBD1 as a possible D gene (6 bases). Per germline, CDR1 SGHRS and CDR2 YFSETQ. V lost 0 bases and J 1 base, leaving 10 bases between the germline ends. The CDR3 is made up of 16 amino acids. The CDR3 protein is CASSLGTAVNTGELFF. The CDR3 DNA reads as TGCGCCAGCAGCTTGGGGACAGCAGTGAACACCGGGGAGCTGTTTTTT.

CDR3: CASKGQGGTYEQYF. The CDR3 DNA sequence: TGTGCCAGCAAAGGACAGGGAGGCACCTACGAGCAGTACTTC. The rearrangement links TRBV21-1 to TRBJ2-7; TRBD1 is taken as the D call from the table, unchecked against the DNA. TRBV21-1 is an annotated pseudogene. The CDR3 length is 14 residues.

The gene calls are TRBV5-1 and TRBJ2-2; D unclear. The CDR3 is 14 amino acids. The germline CDR1 and CDR2 sequences are SGHRS and YFSETQ. The ends were cut back, 4 bases at V and 4 bases at J, with 11 bases in the middle. The CDR3 DNA reads TGCGCCAGCAGCAGACCTAGTCGCACCGGGGAGCTGTTTTTT. It translates to CASSRPSRTGELFF.

This clone was picked up one time. The chain has TRBV6-1 and TRBJ2-3; D ambiguous. The germline CDR1 and CDR2 sequences are MNHNS and SASEGT. Deletions cut 0 bases from V and 2 bases from J, with 12 bases between. CDR3 length: 16 amino acids. The CDR3, as DNA: TGTGCCAGCAGTGAAGCCCCAGCGCTTGACACAGATACGCAGTATTTT. Translation gives CASSEAPALDTDTQYF.

This chain connects TRBV4-1 to TRBJ2-2; D is unresolved. V dropped 0 bases and J dropped 0 bases, with 14 bases sitting between them. Germline CDR1 and CDR2: MGHRA and YSYEKL. This CDR3 contains 18 residues. The chain's CDR3 is CASSQEPPNTANTGELFF. Written as DNA, the CDR3 is TGCGCCAGCAGCCAAGAACCCCCCAACACCGCGAACACCGGGGAGCTGTTTTTT.

Worth noting for this clone: One junction end does not reproduce the germline sequence, and a read error may be involved. The chain combines TRBV27 with TRBJ1-5; no reliable D call. Germline assignment: CDR1 MNHEY and CDR2 SMNVEV (reference sequence). CDR3 length equals 14 residues. CDR3 nucleotide sequence: TGTGCCACCAGTTCGGATCACCGACGGGAGCCCCAGCATTTT. As protein: CATSSDHRREPQHF.

The chain has TRBV5-1 and TRBJ1-1; TRBD1 matches at 9 bases. The CDR3 is 17 residues long. Germline assignment: CDR1 SGHRS and CDR2 YFSETQ. The V segment lost 1 base and the J segment 0 bases; nucleotides outside the gene matches: 7. The CDR3 DNA follows: TGCGCCAGCAGCTTGTCCGGGACAGGGCGAATGAACACTGAAGCTTTCTTT. This gives the protein CASSLSGTGRMNTEAFF.

V is TRBV7-9 and J is TRBJ2-1; 7 bases align to TRBD2. Germline V lookup: CDR1 SEHNR, CDR2 FQNEAQ (reference sequence). Trimming removed 1 base from V and 5 bases from J; junction bases left unmatched: 8. The length of the CDR3 is 16 residues. CDR3 sequence (DNA): TGTGCCAGCAGCTTAGGGTCTAGCGGAGCCAACAATGAGCAGTTCTTC. Its translation: CASSLGSSGANNEQFF.

The genes are TRBV5-1 and TRBJ2-5; 15 nucleotides align to TRBD2. Trimming at V came to 4 bases and at J to 1 base, leaving 2 bases not matched to a gene. CDR3 length equals 16 residues. CDR1 and CDR2 from the germline V gene are SGHRS and YFSETQ. DNA of the CDR3: TGCGCCAGCAGCCGGACTAGCGGGAGGGCCCAAGAGACCCAGTACTTC. Amino acid sequence: CASSRTSGRAQETQYF.

The chain is built from TRBV4-3 and TRBJ2-3, with 11 bases that match TRBD2. CDR1 LGHNA and CDR2 YSLEER come from the germline V gene. Losses at the gene ends were 3 bases for V and 1 base for J; bases not matched to a gene: 18. CDR3 length: 21 residues. The CDR3, as DNA: TGCGCCAGCAGCCAGGCCGGGACTAGCGGTGCGCCCCCCCCCGGCACAGATACGCAGTATTTT. Residues: CASSQAGTSGAPPPGTDTQYF.

The chain employs TRBV19 and TRBJ1-1; perhaps TRBD1 as D (5 bases). The CDR3 is 14 residues long. The germline CDR1 and CDR2 sequences are LNHDA and SQIVND (reference sequence). The V and J ends lost 1 base and 1 base respectively, with 7 bases between them. In DNA, the CDR3 is TGTGCCAGTAGTATAGGCAGGGCGAACACTGAAGCTTTCTTT. Its translation: CASSIGRANTEAFF.

CDR3 protein: CASRSDRVRDEQFF. CDR3 sequence (DNA): TGTGCCAGCAGGAGCGACAGGGTTAGGGATGAGCAGTTCTTC. The V gene is TRBV27, the J gene TRBJ2-1, with 7 bases matching TRBD1. This CDR3 region has 14 residues. Germline V CDR1 and CDR2: MNHEY, SMNVEV (reference sequence). Trimming at V came to 6 bases and at J to 8 bases, leaving 10 bases not matched to a gene.

This clone was recorded only once. At one boundary the junction diverges from the germline segment, which might be a read error. This CDR3 is CASSPEGTYEKLFF. The CDR3 DNA reads TGTGCCAGCAGCCCCGAGGGAACTTATGAAAAACTGTTTTTT. V and J are TRBV6-1 and TRBJ1-4; D unresolved. The length of the CDR3 is 14 residues. CDR1 is MNHNS, CDR2 SASEGT, per germline.